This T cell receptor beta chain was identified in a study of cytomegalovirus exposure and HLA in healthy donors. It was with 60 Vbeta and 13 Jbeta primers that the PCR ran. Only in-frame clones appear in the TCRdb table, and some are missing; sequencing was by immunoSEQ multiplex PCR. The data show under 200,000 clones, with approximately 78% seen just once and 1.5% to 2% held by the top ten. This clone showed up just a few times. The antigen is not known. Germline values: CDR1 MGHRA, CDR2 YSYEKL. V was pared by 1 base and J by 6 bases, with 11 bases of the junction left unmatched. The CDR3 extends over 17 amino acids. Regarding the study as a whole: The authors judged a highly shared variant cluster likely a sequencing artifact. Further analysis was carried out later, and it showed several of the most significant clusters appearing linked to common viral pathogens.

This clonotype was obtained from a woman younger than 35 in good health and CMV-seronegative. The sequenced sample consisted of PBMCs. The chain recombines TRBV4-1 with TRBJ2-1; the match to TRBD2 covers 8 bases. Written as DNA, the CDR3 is TGCGCCAGCAGCCAAGTCAGTTGGCTAGCGGGTCGCAATGAGCAGTTCTTC. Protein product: CASSQVSWLAGRNEQFF.